The clone carrying this TCR beta chain has just a few counts. Its antigen is as yet unknown. This record comes from a study of glioma-infiltrating T cells. The overall study: Samples included WHO grade II oligodendrogliomas or astrocytomas and initial-diagnosis grade IV glioblastomas. Presurgical dexamethasone in glioma patients lasted six or fewer days.

The study's findings and limits: Above-expected tissue-blood divergence occurred in all gliomas, most in low-grade ones.

TCR alpha and beta CDR3 regions were amplified from RNA using iRepertoire nested multiplex PCR. Tissue mRNA or PBMC total RNA, roughly 95-400 ng, went into one-step reverse transcription and amplification. TCRdb ran MiXCR on the multiplex PCR reads and lists one entry per CDR3 protein. This sample has around 390,000 distinct CDR3 sequences, with roughly two fifths found just once. Sequenced sample: glioma tissue, nonneoplastic brain tissue, or PBMCs (not recorded which). The clonotype comes from a human donor with low-grade glioma or glioblastoma, undergoing nonglioma brain surgery, or in good health (not recorded which).

CDR3 amino acids: CATSRTHENTGELFF. CDR3 in DNA: TGTGCCACCAGCAGGACTCATGAGAACACCGGGGAGCTGTTTTTT. The chain employs TRBV15 and TRBJ2-2; D is unclear. Trimming cost V 3 bases and J 1 base, with 9 bases left between them. This CDR3 is 15 amino acids long. Germline CDR1 reads LNHNV; CDR2 reads YYDKDF (reference sequence).